Each of the 31 T cell receptor beta chains below was sequenced from the same sample in a study of cytomegalovirus exposure and HLA in healthy donors. PCR was performed using 60 Vbeta and 13 Jbeta primers. Method: immunoSEQ multiplex PCR; TCRdb's copy keeps in-frame clones and lacks some. The sample has 56,000 or so clones. Sample: PBMCs. The origin of the receptors is a middle-aged man in good health and CMV-seropositive.

This chain connects TRBV7-2 to TRBJ1-5; D unclear. CDR1 and CDR2 from the germline V gene are SGHTA and FQGNSA. Trimming stripped 1 base from V and 9 bases from J, with 10 bases between. The CDR3 is 13 amino acids. The CDR3 spells CASSLGPRRPQHF. The CDR3 coding sequence is TGTGCCAGCAGCTTAGGCCCTCGTAGGCCCCAGCATTTT. The variable domain in full, completed from reference TRBV7-2 and TRBJ1-5, reads GAGVSQSPSNKVTEKGKDVELRCDPISGHTALYWYRQSLGQGLEFLIYFQGNSAPDKSGLPSDRFSAERTGGSVSTLTIQRTQQEDSAVYLCASSLGPRRPQHFGDGTRLSIL.

The rearrangement joins TRBV7-2 to TRBJ1-2, with D perhaps matching TRBD1 (6 bases). The CDR3 is made up of 14 amino acids. V lost 3 bases to trimming and J lost 3 bases, with 11 bases between them. The germline CDR1 and CDR2 sequences are SGHTA and FQGNSA. CDR3 nucleotide sequence: TGTGCCAGCAGCTTCACTCAGGGGTACTATGGCTACACCTTC. Its translation: CASSFTQGYYGYTF.

The CDR3: CASSFSGADTQYF. CDR3 nucleotides: TGTGCCAGCAGCTTTTCGGGGGCAGATACGCAGTATTTT. The V and J genes are TRBV5-6 and TRBJ2-3; D might be TRBD2 (6 bases). CDR3 length: 13 residues. V dropped 2 bases and J dropped 4 bases, with 8 bases sitting between them. Germline CDR1 SGHDT, CDR2 YYEEEE.

This CDR3 is CAWSRAASTDTQYF. The CDR3 nucleotides read TGTGCCTGGAGCCGAGCGGCTAGCACAGATACGCAGTATTTT. This chain links TRBV30 with TRBJ2-3; possible D gene TRBD2, 5 bases. CDR1 and CDR2 (germline): GTSNPN, SVGIG (reference sequence). The germline V and J ends were trimmed by 3 bases and 0 bases, with 10 bases remaining between them. The CDR3 sequence is 14 residues long.

The rearrangement links TRBV5-5 to TRBJ2-7; weak D call: TRBD2 (6 bases). The CDR3 has 12 residues. Germline V gene sequence: CDR1 SGHKS, CDR2 YYEKEE (reference sequence). The V and J ends lost 4 bases and 3 bases respectively, with 8 bases between them. CDR3 protein: CASSGGDYEQYF. CDR3 coding DNA: TGTGCCAGCAGCGGAGGGGACTACGAGCAGTACTTC.

CDR3 residues: CASRRPGSNEKLFF. The CDR3 DNA follows: TGTGCCAGCAGGCGTCCAGGTTCGAATGAAAAACTGTTTTTT. The chain joins TRBV7-9 to TRBJ1-4; D remains unclear. The germline gives CDR1 SEHNR, CDR2 FQNEAQ (reference sequence). There are 14 residues in the CDR3. Trimming left V 6 bases short and J 5 bases short, with 13 bases between.

V and J are TRBV15 and TRBJ1-1, with 7 bases aligning to TRBD1. The trim removed 3 bases at V and 4 bases at J, leaving 2 bases unmatched. The germline CDR1 and CDR2 sequences are LNHNV and YYDKDF (reference sequence). The CDR3 covers 13 residues. The CDR3 reads CATSSSGGTEAFF. The CDR3 coding sequence is TGTGCCACCAGCAGCTCAGGGGGCACTGAAGCTTTCTTT.

V and J are TRBV6-6 and TRBJ2-7; 7 nucleotides line up with TRBD2. The CDR3 is 16 residues long. Germline values: CDR1 MNHNY, CDR2 SVGAGI (reference sequence). V was clipped by 2 bases and J by 3 bases; unmatched bases: 10. CDR3 nucleotides: TGTGCCAGCAGTTACGGAGCTAGCGGAGCTTACTACGAGCAGTACTTC. Translating it yields CASSYGASGAYYEQYF.

This chain joins TRBV5-4 and TRBJ2-2; TRBD1 matches at 7 bases. The CDR3 is made up of 14 amino acids. V trimming: 4 bases; J trimming: 4 bases; junction bases outside the gene matches: 4. Germline V lookup: CDR1 SGHNT, CDR2 YYREEE (reference sequence). The CDR3 coding sequence is TGTGCCAGCAGCGGACGGGACAGCACCGGGGAGCTGTTTTTT. Its translation: CASSGRDSTGELFF. The entire variable domain, with the rest obtained from reference TRBV5-4 and TRBJ2-2, is as follows: ETGVTQSPTHLIKTRGQQVTLRCSSQSGHNTVSWYQQALGQGPQFIFQYYREEENGRGNFPPRFSGLQFPNYSSELNVNALELDDSALYLCASSGRDSTGELFFGEGSRLTVL.

This chain uses TRBV30 with TRBJ2-1; 11 bases match TRBD2. The CDR3 totals 13 residues. The V and J ends lost 2 bases and 9 bases, in that order; junction bases with no gene match: 3. Germline CDR1 reads GTSNPN; CDR2 reads SVGIG (reference sequence). CDR3 sequence (DNA): TGTGCCTGGAGTCTAGCGGGAGGACCTGAGCAGTTCTTC. Protein: CAWSLAGGPEQFF. The whole variable domain, filled in from reference TRBV30 and TRBJ2-1, reads SQTIHQWPATLVQPVGSPLSLECTVEGTSNPNLYWYRQAAGRGLQLLFYSVGIGQISSEVPQNLSASRPQDRQFILSSKKLLLSDSGFYLCAWSLAGGPEQFFGPGTRLTVL.

The chain combines TRBV9 with TRBJ2-7; 13 positions match TRBD2. The CDR3 length is 17 residues. The V gene's germline CDR1 is SGDLS and CDR2 YYNGEE. V lost 4 bases to trimming and J lost 2 bases; unmatched junction nucleotides: 9. In DNA, the CDR3 is TGTGCCAGCAGCTCCCCACTAGCGGGGGGGCCACCCTACGAGCAGTACTTC. Residues: CASSSPLAGGPPYEQYF.

J is TRBJ1-6 and V is TRBV5-1, with 8 positions matching TRBD1. Germline V gives CDR1 SGHRS, CDR2 YFSETQ. This CDR3 region has 17 residues. V lost 3 bases to trimming and J lost 7 bases; unmatched junction nucleotides: 12. The CDR3 DNA reads TGCGCCAGCAGCTGGGTGGGGGGACGACAGGGGAATTCACCCCTCCACTTT. It is translated as CASSWVGGRQGNSPLHF.

The chain recombines TRBV9 with TRBJ1-1; TRBD1 agrees at 10 bases. This CDR3 contains 18 residues. The junction had 15 bases not matched to a gene; V was cut back by 3 bases and J by 4 bases. From germline, CDR1 is SGDLS and CDR2 YYNGEE. The CDR3 spells CASSAGHWTGGRSTEAFF. The CDR3, as DNA: TGTGCCAGCAGCGCCGGGCATTGGACAGGGGGTCGAAGCACTGAAGCTTTCTTT. Complete variable domain (other parts from reference TRBV9 and TRBJ1-1): DSGVTQTPKHLITATGQRVTLRCSPRSGDLSVYWYQQSLDQGLQFLIQYYNGEERAKGNILERFSAQQFPDLHSELNLSSLELGDSALYFCASSAGHWTGGRSTEAFFGQGTRLTVV.

The chain recombines TRBV30 with TRBJ2-7, with 13 bases matching TRBD2. After removal of 1 base from V and 4 bases from J, the junction contained 10 bases not matched to a gene. CDR1 is GTSNPN, CDR2 SVGIG, per germline (reference sequence). This CDR3 is 17 amino acids long. CDR3: CAWSGGGGLAGVYEQYF. CDR3 DNA: TGTGCCTGGAGTGGAGGGGGAGGACTAGCGGGAGTTTACGAGCAGTACTTC.

As to this clone: At the DNA level, this CDR3 is encoded by other sequences in the same sample as well. The chain uses TRBV5-1 and TRBJ1-4; a weak D match, TRBD1 (6 bases). The V end was cut by 4 bases, the J end by 4 bases, with 11 bases between. The CDR3 is 14 amino acids. The germline V gene has CDR1 SGHRS and CDR2 YFSETQ. This CDR3 reads CASSPTGYNEKLFF. The CDR3 DNA is TGCGCCAGCAGCCCGACAGGATATAATGAAAAACTGTTTTTT.

The chain uses TRBV6-1 and TRBJ2-7, with 7 bases lining up with TRBD2. The ends lost 5 bases at V and 5 bases at J; junction bases unmatched: 9. The CDR3 contains 14 residues. CDR1 is MNHNS and CDR2 is SASEGT in the germline V gene. DNA for the CDR3: TGTGCCAGCAGTCCCCGGGCGGGAGCCGACGAGCAGTACTTC. Its translation: CASSPRAGADEQYF.

The chain couples TRBV9 to TRBJ2-7; weak D call: TRBD1 (6 bases). Germline assignment: CDR1 SGDLS and CDR2 YYNGEE. Trimming cost V 3 bases and J 0 bases, with 7 bases left between them. CDR3 size: 13 residues. Written as DNA, the CDR3 is TGTGCCAGCAGCGGGACAGACTCCTACGAGCAGTACTTC. Translated, it gives CASSGTDSYEQYF.

The chain carries TRBV2 and TRBJ1-2; D is undetermined. Germline V gene sequence: CDR1 SNHLY, CDR2 FYNNEI. Deletions cut 7 bases from V and 5 bases from J, with 14 bases between. The CDR3 has 13 amino acids. The CDR3 DNA sequence: TGTGCCAGCAATGGGGAGAGTCGGTATGGCTACACCTTC. Amino acids: CASNGESRYGYTF.

The chain joins TRBV5-4 to TRBJ1-2, with TRBD1 matching over 7 bases. With 2 bases clipped from V and 4 bases from J, the junction kept 2 bases outside the gene matches. This CDR3 contains 13 residues. Looked up from germline, CDR1 is SGHNT and CDR2 is YYREEE (reference sequence). For the CDR3, the DNA is TGTGCCAGCAGCTTAGACAGGGCCTATGGCTACACCTTC. Its protein product is CASSLDRAYGYTF.

This chain connects TRBV11-2 to TRBJ2-7; D is unresolved. The germline CDR1 and CDR2 sequences are SGHAT and FQNNGV. The CDR3 has 11 residues. V lost 5 bases, J lost 2 bases, and 4 bases lay in between. The CDR3 spells CASSLPYEQYF. CDR3 nucleotide sequence: TGTGCCAGCAGCCTTCCCTACGAGCAGTACTTC.

CDR3 amino acids: CASSQGTPEGNQPQHF. The CDR3 DNA reads TGCGCCAGCAGCCAGGGGACTCCCGAGGGCAATCAGCCCCAGCATTTT. The chain uses TRBV4-1 and TRBJ1-5; weak D call: TRBD1 (5 bases). From germline, CDR1 is MGHRA and CDR2 YSYEKL. The V gene lost 3 bases and the J gene lost 2 bases, with 14 bases spanning the gap. CDR3 length equals 16 residues.

The chain recombines TRBV5-1 with TRBJ2-7, with a possible D match to TRBD1 (6 bases). The germline V gene encodes CDR1 SGHRS and CDR2 YFSETQ. V was pared by 2 bases and J by 5 bases, with 20 bases between. This CDR3 comprises 16 residues. CDR3 DNA sequence: TGCGCCAGCAGCTTATCCGGGACACCGCCGAGCCACGAGCAGTACTTC. Protein sequence: CASSLSGTPPSHEQYF.

This chain links TRBV29-1 with TRBJ2-1; the D gene is possibly TRBD1 (5 bases). This CDR3 has 13 amino acids. Trimming cost V 3 bases and J 7 bases, with 13 bases left between them. CDR1 is SQVTM, CDR2 ANQGSEA, per germline. Written as DNA, the CDR3 is TGCAGCGTTGAGGACACCCGAGGAAATGAGCAGTTCTTC. Its translation: CSVEDTRGNEQFF.

The V and J genes are TRBV25-1 and TRBJ2-1; 15 bases agree with TRBD2. Trimming removed 2 bases from V and 5 bases from J; junction bases left unmatched: 7. The germline V gene has CDR1 MGHDK and CDR2 SYGVNS. This CDR3 is 18 amino acids long. CDR3 amino acids: CASSEGLAGGPEHNEQFF. The CDR3 bases are TGTGCCAGCAGTGAAGGACTAGCGGGAGGGCCAGAGCACAATGAGCAGTTCTTC.

J is TRBJ2-2 and V is TRBV19; maybe TRBD1 (6 bases). Trimming shortened V by 3 bases and J by 5 bases, and 13 bases separated the two germline ends. This CDR3 comprises 15 residues. Germline V gene lookup returns CDR1 LNHDA and CDR2 SQIVND (reference sequence). CDR3 in DNA: TGTGCCAGTAGTATTTCAGGGGCTGTAACCGGGGAGCTGTTTTTT. Its translation: CASSISGAVTGELFF.

The J gene is TRBJ2-7, the V gene TRBV4-3; 7 bases agree with TRBD1. The CDR3 contains 13 residues. V shed 5 bases, J shed 2 bases, and the junction held 3 bases outside the gene matches. Per germline, CDR1 LGHNA and CDR2 YSLEER. CDR3 DNA: TGCGCCAGCAGCGCGGACAGGACCTACGAGCAGTACTTC. Translating it yields CASSADRTYEQYF.

The gene calls are TRBV6-6 and TRBJ1-1; 9 bases align to TRBD1. Germline V gene sequence: CDR1 MNHNY, CDR2 SVGAGI (reference sequence). V lost 4 bases to trimming and J lost 5 bases; unmatched junction nucleotides: 5. The CDR3 spans 14 residues. The CDR3 DNA sequence: TGTGCCAGCAGTTCACAGGGGGCGCGAACTGAAGCTTTCTTT. Translating it yields CASSSQGARTEAFF.

The chain links TRBV2 to TRBJ2-5; 9 bases line up with TRBD1. V gave up 3 bases and J gave up 6 bases; unmatched junction bases: 5. Germline V gene sequence: CDR1 SNHLY, CDR2 FYNNEI. The CDR3 has 14 amino acids. CDR3 coding DNA: TGTGCCAGCAGTGACGGGGGACAGGGAAAGACCCAGTACTTC. It is translated as CASSDGGQGKTQYF. The variable domain in full, with the rest retrieved from reference TRBV2 and TRBJ2-5, is EPEVTQTPSHQVTQMGQEVILRCVPISNHLYFYWYRQILGQKVEFLVSFYNNEISEKSEIFDDQFSVERPDGSNFTLKIRSTKLEDSAMYFCASSDGGQGKTQYFGPGTRLLVL.

The rearrangement links TRBV4-1 to TRBJ1-1; D uncertain. The germline V gene has CDR1 MGHRA and CDR2 YSYEKL. The CDR3 is 15 residues long. The ends were cut back, 4 bases at V and 1 base at J, with 13 bases in the middle. The CDR3 protein is CASSLGHSENTEAFF. For the CDR3, the DNA is TGCGCCAGCAGCCTTGGGCATTCTGAGAACACTGAAGCTTTCTTT.

The chain links TRBV7-6 to TRBJ2-3, with 9 positions matching TRBD2. With V trimmed by 0 bases and J by 4 bases, 8 bases remained unmatched. The germline gives CDR1 SGHVS, CDR2 FNYEAQ. The CDR3 length is 17 residues. The CDR3 is CASSLAVSGRFADTQYF. CDR3 coding DNA: TGTGCCAGCAGCTTAGCCGTTAGCGGGAGATTCGCAGATACGCAGTATTTT.

The chain links TRBV5-1 to TRBJ1-2; 9 bases map to TRBD1. V shed 2 bases and J 11 bases; nucleotides not matched to a gene: 7. Germline V lookup: CDR1 SGHRS, CDR2 YFSETQ. The CDR3 spans 13 residues. The CDR3 is CASSLDGQGSYTF. The CDR3 DNA sequence: TGCGCCAGCAGCTTAGATGGACAGGGGTCTTACACCTTC.